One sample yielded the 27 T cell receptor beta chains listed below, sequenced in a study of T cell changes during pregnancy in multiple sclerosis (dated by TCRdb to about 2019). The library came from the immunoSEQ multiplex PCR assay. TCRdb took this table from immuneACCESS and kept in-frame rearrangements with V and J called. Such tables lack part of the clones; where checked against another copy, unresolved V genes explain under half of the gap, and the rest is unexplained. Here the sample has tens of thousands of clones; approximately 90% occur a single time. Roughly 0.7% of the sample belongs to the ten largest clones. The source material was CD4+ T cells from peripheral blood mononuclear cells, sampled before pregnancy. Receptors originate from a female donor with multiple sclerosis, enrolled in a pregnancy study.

The CDR3 reads CASSTQGPGAGDYGYTF. CDR3 DNA: TGTGCCAGTAGTACCCAAGGGCCCGGGGCGGGGGACTATGGCTACACCTTC. The genes are TRBV19 and TRBJ1-2; D might be TRBD1 (5 bases). Between the trimmed V and J ends, which lost 4 bases and 3 bases, there was a span of 21 bases. The CDR3 consists of 17 residues. Germline assignment: CDR1 LNHDA and CDR2 SQIVND (reference sequence). Full variable domain (remainder filled in from reference TRBV19 and TRBJ1-2): DGGITQSPKYLFRKEGQNVTLSCEQNLNHDAMYWYRQDPGQGLRLIYYSQIVNDFQKGDIAEGYSVSREKKESFPLTVTSAQKNPTAFYLCASSTQGPGAGDYGYTFGSGTRLTVV.

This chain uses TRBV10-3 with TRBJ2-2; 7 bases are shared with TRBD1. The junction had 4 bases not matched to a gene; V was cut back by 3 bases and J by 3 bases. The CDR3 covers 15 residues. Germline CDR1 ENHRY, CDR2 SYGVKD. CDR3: CAISDQGVHTGELFF. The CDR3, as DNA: TGTGCCATCAGTGATCAGGGGGTCCACACCGGGGAGCTGTTTTTT.

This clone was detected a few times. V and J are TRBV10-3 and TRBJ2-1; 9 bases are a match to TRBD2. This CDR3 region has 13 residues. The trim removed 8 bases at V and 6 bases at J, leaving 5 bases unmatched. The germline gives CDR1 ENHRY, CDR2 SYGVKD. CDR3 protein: CAIGTSLGNEQFF. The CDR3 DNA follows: TGTGCCATCGGGACTAGCTTAGGCAATGAGCAGTTCTTC.

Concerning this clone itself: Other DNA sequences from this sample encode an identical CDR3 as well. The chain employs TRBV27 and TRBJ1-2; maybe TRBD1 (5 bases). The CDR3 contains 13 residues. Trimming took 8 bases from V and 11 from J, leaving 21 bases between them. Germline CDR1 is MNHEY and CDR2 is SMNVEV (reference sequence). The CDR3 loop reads CASRMGRAQGYTF. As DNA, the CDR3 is TGTGCCAGCCGAATGGGCAGGGCCCAAGGTTACACCTTC.

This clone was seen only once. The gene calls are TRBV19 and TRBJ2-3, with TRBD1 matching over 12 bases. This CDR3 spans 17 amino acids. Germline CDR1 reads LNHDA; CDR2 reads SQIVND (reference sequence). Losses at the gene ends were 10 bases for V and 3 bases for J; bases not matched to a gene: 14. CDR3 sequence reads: CATLAFPGQGATDTQYF. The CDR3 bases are TGTGCCACCCTTGCGTTCCCGGGACAGGGGGCAACAGATACGCAGTATTTT.

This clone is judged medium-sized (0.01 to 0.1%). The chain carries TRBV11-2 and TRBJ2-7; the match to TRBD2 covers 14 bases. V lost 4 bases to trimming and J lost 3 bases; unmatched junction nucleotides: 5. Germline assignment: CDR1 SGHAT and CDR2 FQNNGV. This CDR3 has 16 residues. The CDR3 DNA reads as TGTGCCAGCAGCTCAGCCGGGACTAGCGGGAGCTACGAGCAGTACTTC. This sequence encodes CASSSAGTSGSYEQYF.

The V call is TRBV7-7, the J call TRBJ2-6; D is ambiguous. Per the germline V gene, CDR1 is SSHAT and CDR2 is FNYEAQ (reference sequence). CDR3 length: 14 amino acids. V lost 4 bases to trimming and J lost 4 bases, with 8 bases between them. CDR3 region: CASSSRKGANVLTF. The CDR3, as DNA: TGTGCCAGCAGCTCCCGTAAAGGGGCCAACGTCCTGACTTTC. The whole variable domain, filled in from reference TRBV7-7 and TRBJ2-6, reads GAGVSQSPRYKVTKRGQDVTLRCDPISSHATLYWYQQALGQGPEFLTYFNYEAQPDKSGLPSDRFSAERPEGSISTLTIQRTEQRDSAMYRCASSSRKGANVLTFGAGSRLTVL.

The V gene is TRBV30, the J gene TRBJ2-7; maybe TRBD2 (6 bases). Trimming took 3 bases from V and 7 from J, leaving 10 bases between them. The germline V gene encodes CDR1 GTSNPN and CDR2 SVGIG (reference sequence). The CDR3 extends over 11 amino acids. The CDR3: CAWSPRGEQYF. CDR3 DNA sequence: TGTGCCTGGAGCCCCCGGGGGGAGCAGTACTTC.

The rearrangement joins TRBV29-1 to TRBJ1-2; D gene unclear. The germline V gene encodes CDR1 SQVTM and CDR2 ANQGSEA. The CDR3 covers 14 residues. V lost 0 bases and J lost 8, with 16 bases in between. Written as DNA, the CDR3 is TGCAGCGTTGAAGATCTTGGTACAGAGGGAGGCTACACCTTC. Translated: CSVEDLGTEGGYTF.

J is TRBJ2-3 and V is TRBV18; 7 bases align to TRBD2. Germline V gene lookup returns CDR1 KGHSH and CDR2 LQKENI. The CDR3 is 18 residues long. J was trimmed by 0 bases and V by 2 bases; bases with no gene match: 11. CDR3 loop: CASSPAGDRRTSTDTQYF. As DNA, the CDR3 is TGTGCCAGCTCACCAGCGGGGGACCGGAGGACTAGCACAGATACGCAGTATTTT.

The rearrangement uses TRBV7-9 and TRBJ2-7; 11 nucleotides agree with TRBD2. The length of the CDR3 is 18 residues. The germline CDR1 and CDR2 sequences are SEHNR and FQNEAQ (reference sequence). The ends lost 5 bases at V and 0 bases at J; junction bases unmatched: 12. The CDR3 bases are TGTGCCAGCAGCCCTACCAGACTAGCGGGAAAGAGCTCCTACGAGCAGTACTTC. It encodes CASSPTRLAGKSSYEQYF. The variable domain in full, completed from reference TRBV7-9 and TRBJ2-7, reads DTGVSQNPRHKITKRGQNVTFRCDPISEHNRLYWYRQTLGQGPEFLTYFQNEAQLEKSRLLSDRFSAERPKGSFSTLEIQRTEQGDSAMYLCASSPTRLAGKSSYEQYFGPGTRLTVT.

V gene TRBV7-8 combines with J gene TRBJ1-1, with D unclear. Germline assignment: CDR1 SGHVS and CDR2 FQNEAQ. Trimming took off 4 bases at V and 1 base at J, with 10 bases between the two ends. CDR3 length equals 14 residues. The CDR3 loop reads CASSSLFRNTEAFF. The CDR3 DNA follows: TGTGCCAGCAGCTCCCTTTTCAGGAACACTGAAGCTTTCTTT.

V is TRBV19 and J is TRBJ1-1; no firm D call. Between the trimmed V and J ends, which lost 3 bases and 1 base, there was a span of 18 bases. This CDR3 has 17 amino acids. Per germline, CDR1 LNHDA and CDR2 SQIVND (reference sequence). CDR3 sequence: CASSIDPRRVKNTEAFF. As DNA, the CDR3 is TGTGCCAGTAGTATTGATCCCAGGAGGGTCAAGAACACTGAAGCTTTCTTT.

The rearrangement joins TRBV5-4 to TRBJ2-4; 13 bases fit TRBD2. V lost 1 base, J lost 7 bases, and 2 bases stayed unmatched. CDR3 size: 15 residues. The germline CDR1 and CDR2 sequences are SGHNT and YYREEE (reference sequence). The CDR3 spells CASSLPTSGGNIQYF. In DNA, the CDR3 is TGTGCCAGCAGCTTGCCGACTAGCGGGGGGAACATTCAGTACTTC.

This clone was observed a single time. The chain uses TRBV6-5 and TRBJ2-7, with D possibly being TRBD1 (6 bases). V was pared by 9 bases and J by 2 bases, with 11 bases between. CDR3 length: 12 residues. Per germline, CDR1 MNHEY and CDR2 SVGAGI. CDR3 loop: CASRDKAYEQYF. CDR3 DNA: TGTGCCAGTCGGGACAAAGCCTACGAGCAGTACTTC.

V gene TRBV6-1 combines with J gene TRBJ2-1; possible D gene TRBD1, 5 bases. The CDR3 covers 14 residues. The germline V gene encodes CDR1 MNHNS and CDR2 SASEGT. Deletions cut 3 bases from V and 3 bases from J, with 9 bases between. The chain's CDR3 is CASSDRAFYNEQFF. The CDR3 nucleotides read TGTGCCAGCAGTGACAGGGCCTTCTACAATGAGCAGTTCTTC.

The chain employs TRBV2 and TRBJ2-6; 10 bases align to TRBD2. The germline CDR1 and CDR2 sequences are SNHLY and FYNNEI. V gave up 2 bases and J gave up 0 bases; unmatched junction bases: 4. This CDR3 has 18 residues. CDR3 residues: CASSERVAGGSGANVLTF. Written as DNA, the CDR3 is TGTGCCAGCAGTGAACGAGTAGCGGGGGGCTCTGGGGCCAACGTCCTGACTTTC. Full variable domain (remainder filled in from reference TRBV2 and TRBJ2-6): EPEVTQTPSHQVTQMGQEVILRCVPISNHLYFYWYRQILGQKVEFLVSFYNNEISEKSEIFDDQFSVERPDGSNFTLKIRSTKLEDSAMYFCASSERVAGGSGANVLTFGAGSRLTVL.

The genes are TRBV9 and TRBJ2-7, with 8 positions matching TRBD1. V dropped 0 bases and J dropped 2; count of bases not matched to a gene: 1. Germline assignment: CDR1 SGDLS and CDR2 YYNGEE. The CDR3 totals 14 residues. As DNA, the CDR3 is TGTGCCAGCAGCGTAGAGACAGGGGCCTACGAGCAGTACTTC. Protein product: CASSVETGAYEQYF. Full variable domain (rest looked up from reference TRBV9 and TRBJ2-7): DSGVTQTPKHLITATGQRVTLRCSPRSGDLSVYWYQQSLDQGLQFLIQYYNGEERAKGNILERFSAQQFPDLHSELNLSSLELGDSALYFCASSVETGAYEQYFGPGTRLTVT.

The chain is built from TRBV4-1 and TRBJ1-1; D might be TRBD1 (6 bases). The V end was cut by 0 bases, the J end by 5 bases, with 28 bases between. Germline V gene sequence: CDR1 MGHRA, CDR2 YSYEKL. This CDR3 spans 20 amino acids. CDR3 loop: CASSQDALRQEVWFRTEAFF. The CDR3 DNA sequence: TGCGCCAGCAGCCAAGACGCCCTGAGACAGGAAGTATGGTTTCGGACTGAAGCTTTCTTT.

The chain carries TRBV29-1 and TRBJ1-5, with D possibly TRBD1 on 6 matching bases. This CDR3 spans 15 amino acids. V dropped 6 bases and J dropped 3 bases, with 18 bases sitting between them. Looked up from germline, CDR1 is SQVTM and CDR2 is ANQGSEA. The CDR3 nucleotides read TGCAGCGTAGCCGAACAGGGACCACCCAATCAGCCCCAGCATTTT. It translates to CSVAEQGPPNQPQHF.

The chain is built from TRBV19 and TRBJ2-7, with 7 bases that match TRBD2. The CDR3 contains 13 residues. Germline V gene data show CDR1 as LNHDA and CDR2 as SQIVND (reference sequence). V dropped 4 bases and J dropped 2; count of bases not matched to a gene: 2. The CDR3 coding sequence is TGTGCCAGTAGTACTAGCGGAACCTACGAGCAGTACTTC. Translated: CASSTSGTYEQYF.

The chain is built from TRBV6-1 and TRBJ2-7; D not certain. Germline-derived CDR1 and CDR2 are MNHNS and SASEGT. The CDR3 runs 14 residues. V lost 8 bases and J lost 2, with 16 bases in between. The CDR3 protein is CASGSVRFPYEQYF. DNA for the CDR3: TGTGCCAGCGGTAGTGTTCGGTTTCCCTACGAGCAGTACTTC.

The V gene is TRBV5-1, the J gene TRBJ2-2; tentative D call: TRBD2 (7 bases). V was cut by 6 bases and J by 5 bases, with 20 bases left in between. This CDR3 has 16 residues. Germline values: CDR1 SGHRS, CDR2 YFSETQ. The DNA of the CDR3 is TGCGCCAGCACCCTTCGTAGGGGGGGCACGACCGGGGAGCTGTTTTTT. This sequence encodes CASTLRRGGTTGELFF.

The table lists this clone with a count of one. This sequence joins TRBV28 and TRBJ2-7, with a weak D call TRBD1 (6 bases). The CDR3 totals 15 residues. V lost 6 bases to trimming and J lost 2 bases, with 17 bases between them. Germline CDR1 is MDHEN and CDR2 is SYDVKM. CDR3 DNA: TGTGCCAGCAGCCCTACCGCAACAGGGACCTACGAGCAGTACTTC. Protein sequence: CASSPTATGTYEQYF.

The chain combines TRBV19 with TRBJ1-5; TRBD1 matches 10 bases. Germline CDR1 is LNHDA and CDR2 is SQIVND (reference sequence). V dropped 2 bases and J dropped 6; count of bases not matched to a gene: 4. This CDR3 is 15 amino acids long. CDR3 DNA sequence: TGTGCCAGTAGTATATACCGGACAGGGGGTCAGCCCCAGCATTTT. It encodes CASSIYRTGGQPQHF.

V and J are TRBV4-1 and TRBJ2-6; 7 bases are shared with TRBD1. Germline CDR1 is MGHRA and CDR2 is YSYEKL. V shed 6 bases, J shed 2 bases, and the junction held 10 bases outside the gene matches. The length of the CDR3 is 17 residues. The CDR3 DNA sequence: TGCGCCAGCAGTCCTTCCGATGACAGGGCTGGGGCCAACGTCCTGACTTTC. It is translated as CASSPSDDRAGANVLTF.

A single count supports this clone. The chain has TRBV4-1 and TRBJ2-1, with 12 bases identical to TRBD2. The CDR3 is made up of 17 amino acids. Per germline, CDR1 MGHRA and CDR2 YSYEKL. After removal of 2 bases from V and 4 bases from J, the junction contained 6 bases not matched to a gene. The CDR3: CASSQKGGTSGYNEQFF. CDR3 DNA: TGCGCCAGCAGCCAAAAAGGGGGGACTAGCGGGTACAATGAGCAGTTCTTC.